These 10 T cell receptor beta chains share one sample of origin, sequenced in a study of blood T cell repertoires in COVID-19. The protocol was immunoSEQ multiplex PCR, while the TCRdb copy is restricted to in-frame clones and leaves out a portion. This sample carries about 200,000 clones, 85% to 90% of them seen once, and the ten largest clones take 0.62%. The specimen sequenced was peripheral blood. Receptors were obtained from a man aged 50 or older with acute or convalescent COVID-19.

The chain links TRBV29-1 to TRBJ1-1, with 9 nucleotides matching TRBD1. V was pared by 7 bases and J by 3 bases, with 12 bases of the junction left unmatched. Germline assignment: CDR1 SQVTM and CDR2 ANQGSEA. CDR3 length: 15 residues. For the CDR3, the DNA is TGCAGCGGTGGCGCGGCGGGGACAGGGTACACTGAAGCTTTCTTT. Its translation is CSGGAAGTGYTEAFF.

Here the CDR3 reads CASSSGGQGAINYGYTF. For the CDR3, the DNA is TGTGCCAGCAGCTCCGGGGGACAGGGGGCGATAAACTATGGCTACACCTTC. The chain carries TRBV7-2 and TRBJ1-2; 12 bases map to TRBD1. This CDR3 is built from 17 residues. Germline V gives CDR1 SGHTA, CDR2 FQGNSA. The ends lost 4 bases at V and 2 bases at J; junction bases unmatched: 8.

This chain connects TRBV19 to TRBJ1-5; the D gene is possibly TRBD1 (6 bases). V shed 3 bases and J shed 1 base, with 7 bases lying between them. CDR1 is LNHDA, CDR2 SQIVND, per germline (reference sequence). The CDR3 totals 14 residues. Here the CDR3 reads CASSIGQSNQPQHF. The CDR3 region has the DNA TGTGCCAGTAGTATCGGACAGAGCAATCAGCCCCAGCATTTT.

The chain links TRBV10-2 to TRBJ2-2; a weak D match, TRBD1 (5 bases). The CDR3 totals 15 residues. CDR1 WSHSY and CDR2 SAAADI come from the germline V gene. Trimming removed 0 bases from V and 4 bases from J, with 9 bases in between. This CDR3 is CASSESWGATGELFF. The CDR3, as DNA: TGCGCCAGCAGTGAGTCATGGGGCGCCACCGGGGAGCTGTTTTTT.

V gene TRBV21-1 combines with J gene TRBJ2-1; the DNA was not used to check the table's D call, TRBD1. TRBV21-1 is deemed a pseudogene. This CDR3 comprises 19 residues. The CDR3 is CASSKGEQDRPSSYNEQFF. DNA of the CDR3: TGTGCCAGCAGCAAAGGGGAGCAAGACAGGCCCAGCTCCTACAATGAGCAGTTCTTC.

This clone was counted once. The V gene is TRBV28, the J gene TRBJ1-2, with no clear D. This CDR3 is 12 amino acids long. Germline V lookup: CDR1 MDHEN, CDR2 SYDVKM. The V gene lost 4 bases and the J gene lost 8 bases, with 11 bases spanning the gap. This chain's CDR3 is CASSSGGDGYTF. Written as DNA, the CDR3 is TGTGCCAGCAGTTCCGGAGGAGACGGCTACACCTTC.

The gene calls are TRBV18 and TRBJ2-3; 10 bases map to TRBD2. The junction had 18 bases not matched to a gene; V was cut back by 3 bases and J by 3 bases. Germline V CDR1 and CDR2: KGHSH, LQKENI. The CDR3 runs 20 residues. The chain's CDR3 is CASSPPSIAGGLSSTDTQYF. CDR3 bases: TGTGCCAGCTCACCTCCCTCGATAGCGGGAGGATTAAGTAGTACAGATACGCAGTATTTT. Variable domain in full (rest from reference TRBV18 and TRBJ2-3): NAGVMQNPRHLVRRRGQEARLRCSPMKGHSHVYWYRQLPEEGLKFMVYLQKENIIDESGMPKERFSAEFPKEGPSILRIQQVVRGDSAAYFCASSPPSIAGGLSSTDTQYFGPGTRLTVL.

The chain combines TRBV18 with TRBJ2-7; TRBD1 agrees at 8 bases. Losses at the gene ends were 3 bases for V and 3 bases for J; bases not matched to a gene: 10. The CDR3 spans 16 residues. CDR1 is KGHSH and CDR2 is LQKENI in the germline V gene. Here the CDR3 reads CASSPGQGGLHYEQYF. The CDR3 DNA sequence: TGTGCCAGCTCACCTGGACAGGGTGGCCTTCACTACGAGCAGTACTTC.

V is TRBV13 and J is TRBJ2-7; a possible D gene is TRBD1 (5 bases). The germline V gene encodes CDR1 PRHDT and CDR2 FYEKMQ (reference sequence). The CDR3 sequence is 13 residues long. V lost 5 bases and J 5 bases, leaving 13 bases between the germline ends. The CDR3 is CASSPDSRNEQYF. The DNA of the CDR3 is TGTGCCAGCAGCCCAGACAGCCGCAACGAGCAGTACTTC.

V gene TRBV7-9 combines with J gene TRBJ1-2, with 8 bases fitting TRBD1. CDR3 length: 14 residues. The germline gives CDR1 SEHNR, CDR2 FQNEAQ (reference sequence). After removal of 5 bases from V and 4 bases from J, the junction contained 6 bases not matched to a gene. The CDR3 DNA is TGTGCCAGCAGCAGGGGACAGGAGTCCTATGGCTACACCTTC. Translating it yields CASSRGQESYGYTF.